This TCR beta chain comes out of a study of blood T cell repertoires in COVID-19. For the study at large: PBMCs, B-cell-depleted T cells, or T cells were the source of the cDNA or gDNA that made up the material.

Recovery meant two consecutive negative NP/OP PCR tests, professional clearance, or resolved symptoms. Germline CDR1 reads SGDLS; CDR2 reads YYNGEE. There are 15 residues in the CDR3. V was clipped by 0 bases and J by 5 bases, with 9 bases between them. The method was immunoSEQ multiplex PCR; TCRdb's version includes in-frame clones alone and lacks a portion of them. Of some 390,000 clones listed, about 90% are singletons. This clonotype originated in a woman in her thirties who had recovered from COVID-19. Sequenced sample: PBMCs or T cells enriched from blood (not recorded which). The chain combines TRBV9 with TRBJ1-6; D not certain. In DNA, the CDR3 is TGTGCCAGCAGCGTAGATTCGGGAAATAATTCACCCCTCCACTTT. Encoded protein: CASSVDSGNNSPLHF. Full variable domain (missing parts from reference TRBV9 and TRBJ1-6): DSGVTQTPKHLITATGQRVTLRCSPRSGDLSVYWYQQSLDQGLQFLIQYYNGEERAKGNILERFSAQQFPDLHSELNLSSLELGDSALYFCASSVDSGNNSPLHFGNGTRLTVT.